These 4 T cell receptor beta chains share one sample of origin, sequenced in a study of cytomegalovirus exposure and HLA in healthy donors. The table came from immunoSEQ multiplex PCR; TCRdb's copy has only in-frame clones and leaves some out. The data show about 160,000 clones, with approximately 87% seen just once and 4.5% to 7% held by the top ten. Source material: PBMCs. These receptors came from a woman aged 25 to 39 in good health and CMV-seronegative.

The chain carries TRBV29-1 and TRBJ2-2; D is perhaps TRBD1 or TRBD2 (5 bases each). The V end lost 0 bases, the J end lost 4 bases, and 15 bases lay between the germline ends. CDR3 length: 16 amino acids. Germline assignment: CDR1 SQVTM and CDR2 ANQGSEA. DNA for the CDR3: TGCAGCGTTGAAGAGCGGGCCACAGGTGGCACCGGGGAGCTGTTTTTT. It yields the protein CSVEERATGGTGELFF.

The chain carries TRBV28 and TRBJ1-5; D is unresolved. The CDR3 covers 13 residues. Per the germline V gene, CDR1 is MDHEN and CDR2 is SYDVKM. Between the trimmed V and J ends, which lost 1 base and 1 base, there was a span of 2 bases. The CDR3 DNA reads TGTGCCAGCAGTTTATTCAGCAATCAGCCCCAGCATTTT. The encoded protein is CASSLFSNQPQHF.

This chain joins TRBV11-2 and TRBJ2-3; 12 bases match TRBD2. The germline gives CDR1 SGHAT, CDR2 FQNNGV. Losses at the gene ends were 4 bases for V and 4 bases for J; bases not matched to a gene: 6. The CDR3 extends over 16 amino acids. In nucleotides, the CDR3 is TGTGCCAGCAGCTCCAGGACTAGCGGGGATCCAGATACGCAGTATTTT. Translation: CASSSRTSGDPDTQYF. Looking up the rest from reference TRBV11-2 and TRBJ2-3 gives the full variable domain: EAGVAQSPRYKIIEKRQSVAFWCNPISGHATLYWYQQILGQGPKLLIQFQNNGVVDDSQLPKDRFSAERLKGVDSTLKIQPAKLEDSAVYLCASSSRTSGDPDTQYFGPGTRLTVL.

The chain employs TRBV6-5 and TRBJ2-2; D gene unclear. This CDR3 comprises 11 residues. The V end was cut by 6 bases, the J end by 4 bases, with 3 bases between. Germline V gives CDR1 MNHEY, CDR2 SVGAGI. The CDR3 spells CASSSTGELFF. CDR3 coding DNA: TGTGCCAGCAGCTCCACCGGGGAGCTGTTTTTT.